The clone carrying this T cell receptor beta chain was seen repeatedly, ten times or more. The antigen remains undetermined. The data originate from a study of regulatory T cells in long-lasting Graves disease. Overall study context: In persistent Graves' disease, antithyroid drugs had been taken for over 5 years and TSH receptor antibodies stayed positive.

Time point meaning: persistent/refractory GD, antithyroid drugs over 5 years with positive TRAb. From PBMCs, RNA was extracted and then used to make the TCR library. Construction of the TCR beta libraries employed iRepertoire HTBI primers in conjunction with Arm-PCR of CDR3 regions. TCRdb called the multiplex PCR reads again in MiXCR, with one record for every CDR3 protein. The sample has around 430,000 distinct CDR3 sequences, approximately 22% seen once; the top ten hold 10% to 15%. Findings and limits, study-wide: Accuracy may have been reduced by the small sample size. Lower TCR diversity characterized persistent Graves' patients relative to newly diagnosed patients.

From germline, CDR1 is SNHLY and CDR2 FYNNEI. This CDR3 is 13 amino acids long. Trimming removed 1 base from V and 4 bases from J, with 4 bases in between. This TCR was recovered from a female donor with Graves disease. The chain carries TRBV2 and TRBJ2-2; no clear D gene. The specimen was peripheral blood mononuclear cells (PBMCs), collected when the disease was refractory, from a patient treated with antithyroid drugs. CDR3 region: CASSEVSTGELFF. The CDR3 bases are TGTGCCAGCAGTGAAGTATCCACCGGGGAGCTGTTTTTT.